The following is a T cell receptor beta chain sequence with its context. The entry originates in a study of untreated major depressive disorder. CDR1 and CDR2 (germline): KGHSY, FQNENV. The CDR3 contains 14 residues. The ends were cut back, 0 bases at V and 1 base at J, with 6 bases in the middle. The assay was immunoSEQ multiplex PCR, and TCRdb's table has in-frame clones only and misses some. The sample records tens of thousands of clones, more than 75% being singletons. The chain is built from TRBV16 and TRBJ1-1; D is unresolved. The TCR comes from a woman in her 30s in good health. Sequences were obtained from CD4+ T cells from PBMCs. As DNA, the CDR3 is TGTGCCAGCAGCCAATCGATCGCGAACACTGAAGCTTTCTTT. Its translation is CASSQSIANTEAFF.